The 19 T cell receptor beta chains below were found in one sample sequenced in a study of CD8+ T cells in alopecia areata. As the sequencing template, cDNA was produced by extracting RNA and reverse transcribing it. The assay was immunoSEQ multiplex PCR, and TCRdb's table has in-frame clones only and misses some. The data show some 150,000 clones, approximately 70% seen once. The sample in question was CD8+ T cells sorted from blood, obtained at week 0. These receptors all come from a human donor with alopecia areata.

This clone was observed a handful of times. This rearrangement joins TRBV10-1 to TRBJ2-3; TRBD2 agrees at 8 bases. V was clipped by 8 bases and J by 0 bases; unmatched bases: 4. CDR1 and CDR2 from the germline V gene are WNHNN and SYGVQD (reference sequence). This CDR3 contains 14 residues. CDR3 sequence (DNA): TGCGCCAGCCCCGCGGGGGGAAGCACAGATACGCAGTATTTT. Translation gives CASPAGGSTDTQYF.

The chain employs TRBV30 and TRBJ2-4; D may be TRBD1 (6 bases). CDR3 length: 12 amino acids. Germline loops: CDR1 GTSNPN, CDR2 SVGIG (reference sequence). The V end was cut by 5 bases, the J end by 8 bases, with 13 bases between. This CDR3 reads CAWEDSSDIQYF. The CDR3 DNA reads as TGTGCCTGGGAGGACAGTAGCGACATTCAGTACTTC.

The rearrangement links TRBV5-1 to TRBJ1-2; 9 bases fit TRBD1. The CDR3 covers 16 residues. The V gene's germline CDR1 is SGHRS and CDR2 YFSETQ. Unmatched junction bases numbered 7, after V lost 2 bases and J lost 2 bases. The CDR3 here is CASSFPGQGRNYGYTF. The CDR3 DNA is TGCGCCAGCAGCTTCCCGGGACAGGGAAGGAACTATGGCTACACCTTC. Looking up the rest from reference TRBV5-1 and TRBJ1-2 gives the full variable domain: KAGVTQTPRYLIKTRGQQVTLSCSPISGHRSVSWYQQTPGQGLQFLFEYFSETQRNKGNFPGRFSGRQFSNSRSEMNVSTLELGDSALYLCASSFPGQGRNYGYTFGSGTRLTVV.

The chain recombines TRBV5-6 with TRBJ1-1; 7 bases are shared with TRBD1. CDR1 and CDR2 (germline): SGHDT, YYEEEE. V shed 6 bases and J 4 bases; nucleotides not matched to a gene: 12. The CDR3 consists of 15 residues. Here the CDR3 reads CASTETTGRSTEAFF. Written as DNA, the CDR3 is TGTGCCAGCACCGAGACGACAGGGCGTAGCACTGAAGCTTTCTTT.

The chain combines TRBV18 with TRBJ1-5; 7 nucleotides agree with TRBD1. Germline CDR1 reads KGHSH; CDR2 reads LQKENI. J gave up 5 bases and V 4 bases, and 5 bases lay outside the gene matches. This CDR3 contains 14 residues. The DNA of the CDR3 is TGTGCCAGCTCACTCGGACAGGTGTATCAGCCCCAGCATTTT. It specifies CASSLGQVYQPQHF.

V and J are TRBV25-1 and TRBJ1-2; D may be TRBD1 (5 bases). Germline V gene sequence: CDR1 MGHDK, CDR2 SYGVNS. The V and J ends lost 7 bases and 4 bases respectively, with 13 bases between them. The CDR3 extends over 13 amino acids. In DNA form, the CDR3 reads TGTGCCAGCACCCACCCCGGGGGCTATGGCTACACCTTC. It specifies CASTHPGGYGYTF.

The gene calls are TRBV5-1 and TRBJ2-1; 12 bases line up with TRBD2. Germline V lookup: CDR1 SGHRS, CDR2 YFSETQ. The V and J ends lost 4 bases and 5 bases, in that order; junction bases with no gene match: 4. The CDR3 totals 15 residues. The DNA for the CDR3 is TGCGCCAGCAGCCACCGACTAGCGGGGGACAATGAGCAGTTCTTC. It specifies CASSHRLAGDNEQFF.

Remarks on this clone: Different DNA sequences within this sample yield the same CDR3. This chain links TRBV9 with TRBJ1-1, with D perhaps TRBD1 (5 bases). The CDR3 runs 10 residues. From germline, CDR1 is SGDLS and CDR2 YYNGEE. Trimming pared 7 bases from V and 5 bases from J, leaving 6 bases between. In nucleotides, the CDR3 is TGTGCCAGCGGGGGGACTGAAGCTTTCTTT. This translates into CASGGTEAFF.

V gene TRBV21-1 combines with J gene TRBJ1-1. TRBV21-1 is listed as a pseudogene. The CDR3 totals 17 residues. The CDR3 DNA follows: TGTGCCAGCAGCAAACGAAGGTTTACGGTGGCGCGTTCTGAAGCTTTCTTT. As protein: CASSKRRFTVARSEAFF.

V and J are TRBV4-1 and TRBJ2-2, with D unclear. CDR3 length: 15 amino acids. In germline, CDR1 is MGHRA, CDR2 YSYEKL. Between the trimmed V and J ends, which lost 5 bases and 0 bases, there was a span of 10 bases. For the CDR3, the DNA is TGCGCCAGCAGCTGGGCGCAGTCGAACACCGGGGAGCTGTTTTTT. Its translation: CASSWAQSNTGELFF.

The rearrangement links TRBV11-2 to TRBJ2-5; D gene ambiguous. The ends were cut back, 8 bases at V and 5 bases at J, with 6 bases in the middle. The CDR3 consists of 10 residues. Germline CDR1 reads SGHAT; CDR2 reads FQNNGV. CDR3 protein: CASGVETQYF. In DNA form, the CDR3 reads TGTGCCAGCGGGGTGGAGACCCAGTACTTC.

V and J are TRBV6-4 and TRBJ1-1; D is perhaps TRBD1 (5 bases). V gave up 4 bases and J gave up 1 base, with 16 bases separating them. The CDR3 is made up of 16 amino acids. Germline-derived CDR1 and CDR2 are MRHNA and SNTAGT. CDR3 amino acids: CASSVDSEGPNTEAFF. CDR3 in DNA: TGTGCCAGCAGTGTCGACAGCGAAGGCCCGAACACTGAAGCTTTCTTT.

In its sample, this clone was seen a few times. The chain joins TRBV27 to TRBJ1-5, with D uncertain. Germline CDR1 is MNHEY and CDR2 is SMNVEV (reference sequence). The CDR3 is 14 residues long. V lost 4 bases and J lost 4, with 11 bases in between. DNA for the CDR3: TGTGCCAGCAGTTCGGACCACCAGAATCAGCCCCAGCATTTT. This encodes CASSSDHQNQPQHF.

This clone came up once. This chain links TRBV30 with TRBJ2-2, with unresolved D. Germline lookup yields CDR1 GTSNPN and CDR2 SVGIG (reference sequence). The CDR3 totals 12 residues. V lost 0 bases, J lost 7 bases, and 6 bases lay in between. The CDR3 loop is CAWSVWGGELFF. CDR3 nucleotide sequence: TGTGCCTGGAGTGTTTGGGGCGGGGAGCTGTTTTTT.

The chain is built from TRBV14 and TRBJ2-5; TRBD2 aligns across 7 bases. The CDR3 has 14 residues. V gave up 0 bases and J gave up 4 bases; unmatched junction bases: 2. The germline V gene encodes CDR1 SGHDN and CDR2 FVKESK. CDR3 amino acids: CASSQEAGVETQYF. Written as DNA, the CDR3 is TGTGCCAGCAGCCAAGAGGCGGGAGTAGAGACCCAGTACTTC.

J is TRBJ1-5 and V is TRBV30, with D unclear. The CDR3 is 20 residues long. Trimming shortened V by 0 bases and J by 0 bases, and 24 bases separated the two germline ends. The germline V gene encodes CDR1 GTSNPN and CDR2 SVGIG (reference sequence). The CDR3 nucleotides read TGTGCCTGGAGTGTATTAGATAGGTTGGACCCCCGGGGTAGCAATCAGCCCCAGCATTTT. Residues: CAWSVLDRLDPRGSNQPQHF.

The chain carries TRBV2 and TRBJ2-7, with 9 bases matching TRBD1. Trimming removed 7 bases from V and 5 bases from J; junction bases left unmatched: 9. Looked up from germline, CDR1 is SNHLY and CDR2 is FYNNEI. This CDR3 contains 14 residues. The CDR3 here is CASTLWTGVDEQYF. For the CDR3, the DNA is TGTGCCAGCACTCTTTGGACAGGGGTGGACGAGCAGTACTTC.

This chain links TRBV4-1 with TRBJ1-2; 10 bases map to TRBD1. CDR1 and CDR2 from the germline V gene are MGHRA and YSYEKL. With 1 base clipped from V and 8 bases from J, the junction kept 4 bases outside the gene matches. The CDR3 is made up of 14 amino acids. The CDR3 region has the DNA TGCGCCAGCAGCCAAGGCGGGACAGGGGTAGGCTACACCTTC. It yields the protein CASSQGGTGVGYTF.

The chain combines TRBV4-1 with TRBJ2-3; 7 nucleotides match TRBD2. V dropped 0 bases and J dropped 4; count of bases not matched to a gene: 7. The CDR3 extends over 16 amino acids. CDR1 is MGHRA and CDR2 is YSYEKL in the germline V gene. The chain's CDR3 is CASSQDFRAGADTQYF. CDR3 in DNA: TGCGCCAGCAGCCAAGACTTTAGGGCGGGGGCAGATACGCAGTATTTT.